This T cell receptor beta chain was obtained from a study of early T cells in non-severe SARS-CoV-2 infection. The table lists this clonotype with many counts. CDR3 size: 15 residues. Germline trimming cut 6 bases from V and 5 bases from J; bases unmatched to any gene: 9. Germline V gives CDR1 MNHEY, CDR2 SMNVEV (reference sequence). Each CDR3 protein is one row after TCRdb ran MiXCR on the 5' RACE reads. This table has approximately 76,000 distinct CDR3 sequences, around 12% appearing once. The receptor was derived from an adult who was a healthcare worker with PCR-confirmed SARS-CoV-2 infection or an uninfected control (not recorded which). This chain connects TRBV27 to TRBJ2-3, with TRBD1 matching 9 bases. The specimen sequenced was whole blood. The CDR3 nucleotides read TGTGCCAGCAGCCCACAGGGGGCCCCCGGAGATACGCAGTATTTT. This gives the protein CASSPQGAPGDTQYF.